The 7 T cell receptor beta chains presented below share a single source sample, sequenced in a study of CD8 T cells in Susac syndrome. Reverse transcription of roughly 0.5 to 1 ug RNA used random hexamers. MiXCR was run by TCRdb on the immunoSEQ multiplex PCR reads, yielding one entry per CDR3 protein. The sample shows tens of thousands of distinct CDR3 sequences, around 96% of them seen only once. The material sequenced was CD4+ T cells from PBMCs. These receptors were collected from a human donor with multiple sclerosis.

V usage is TRBV6-5 and J usage is TRBJ2-7; TRBD2 agrees at 8 bases. CDR3 length: 15 residues. Looked up from germline, CDR1 is MNHEY and CDR2 is SVGAGI. The V gene end was trimmed by 5 bases and the J gene end by 0 bases; junction bases not matched to a gene: 6. CDR3 coding DNA: TGTGCCAGCAGTCGAGTAGCGGGGCGCTCCTACGAGCAGTACTTC. Amino acid sequence: CASSRVAGRSYEQYF.

J is TRBJ1-1 and V is TRBV27, with 10 bases lining up with TRBD1. V was pared by 5 bases and J by 9 bases, with 6 bases of the junction left unmatched. Per germline, CDR1 MNHEY and CDR2 SMNVEV (reference sequence). CDR3 length equals 13 residues. CDR3 residues: CASSRPGQGKAFF. The DNA of the CDR3 is TGTGCCAGCAGTCGCCCGGGACAGGGGAAAGCTTTCTTT.

The chain has TRBV29-1 and TRBJ2-4; possibly TRBD1 or TRBD2 for D (6 bases each). V lost 4 bases and J 8 bases, leaving 15 bases between the germline ends. Germline loops: CDR1 SQVTM, CDR2 ANQGSEA. This CDR3 comprises 13 residues. The CDR3 nucleotides are TGCAGCGTTGTCCCGGGGGCCGGGGACATTCAGTACTTC. As protein: CSVVPGAGDIQYF. The complete variable domain, with remaining parts taken from reference TRBV29-1 and TRBJ2-4, reads SAVISQKPSRDICQRGTSLTIQCQVDSQVTMMFWYRQQPGQSLTLIATANQGSEATYESGFVIDKFPISRPNLTFSTLTVSNMSPEDSSIYLCSVVPGAGDIQYFGAGTRLSVL.

The chain has TRBV6-2 or TRBV6-3 and TRBJ1-5; 8 nucleotides agree with TRBD1. CDR1 and CDR2 from the germline V gene are MNHEY and SVGEGT. The CDR3 totals 17 residues. V lost 2 bases, J lost 4 bases, and 10 bases stayed unmatched. As DNA, the CDR3 is TGTGCCAGCAGTTACGTGGCCACGGACAGGGAAAATCAGCCCCAGCATTTT. Protein product: CASSYVATDRENQPQHF.

The V and J genes are TRBV12-3 or TRBV12-4 and TRBJ1-5; the D gene is possibly TRBD1 (5 bases). The CDR3 is 15 amino acids. Trimming stripped 2 bases from V and 3 bases from J, with 11 bases between. The CDR3: CASSLRGEDNQPQHF. As DNA, the CDR3 is TGTGCCAGCAGTTTAAGAGGGGAGGACAATCAGCCCCAGCATTTT.

The V gene is TRBV9, the J gene TRBJ2-1, with 7 nucleotides matching TRBD2. Germline lookup yields CDR1 SGDLS and CDR2 YYNGEE. The CDR3 length is 15 residues. V trimming: 2 bases; J trimming: 4 bases; junction bases outside the gene matches: 6. The CDR3 loop is CASSVATGGYNEQFF. DNA of the CDR3: TGTGCCAGCAGCGTTGCCACGGGGGGTTACAATGAGCAGTTCTTC.

The V gene is TRBV12-3 or TRBV12-4, the J gene TRBJ2-5; 8 bases are a match to TRBD1. Trimming at V came to 4 bases and at J to 2 bases, leaving 6 bases not matched to a gene. The CDR3 runs to 15 residues. The CDR3: CASSSTGGKQETQYF. Written as DNA, the CDR3 is TGTGCCAGCAGTTCTACAGGGGGAAAGCAAGAGACCCAGTACTTC.